The entry below describes one T cell receptor beta chain. Its target is unknown. The sample comes from a study of shared clonotypes between healthy human individuals. General study results and limits: Memory subsets generally showed lower estimated richness than naive subsets.

Sequenced by immunoSEQ multiplex PCR; TCRdb stores in-frame clones only, minus some. The sample includes around 2.3 million clones, almost 96% of them seen just once. This CDR3 comprises 16 residues. The germline gives CDR1 SGDLS, CDR2 YYNGEE. Trimming at V came to 3 bases and at J to 6 bases, leaving 10 bases not matched to a gene. The rearrangement uses TRBV9 and TRBJ2-1; 9 bases align to TRBD1. The sequencing input was naive CD4+ T cells sorted from blood. Described subset: CD45RA+ positively selected. The clonotype comes from a man in his late teens or twenties in good health. The CDR3 coding sequence is TGTGCCAGCAGCGCCCAGGGACAGGGATTCTTCAATGAGCAGTTCTTC. Translation: CASSAQGQGFFNEQFF.